What follows is one T cell receptor (beta chain) and its context. The target antigen is unknown. Vbeta (60) and Jbeta (13) primers were used in the PCR. Some clones are missing from TCRdb's copy, which holds only in-frame ones; the method was immunoSEQ multiplex PCR. The sample contains more than 100,000 clones, roughly 79% of which appear only once. The donors, nominally healthy at sampling, likely had unrecorded immune exposures. The sample belongs to a study of cytomegalovirus exposure and HLA in healthy donors. Study findings and constraints: One variant, a missense change in DCLRE1C, was linked in a later analysis to TCR beta V- and J-gene trimming.

The CDR3 length is 14 residues. CDR1 and CDR2 from the germline V gene are MNHEY and SVGAGI. V was pared by 4 bases and J by 7 bases, with 2 bases of the junction left unmatched. This clonotype originated in a male donor in good health and CMV-seronegative. The sample comprised PBMCs. The rearrangement uses TRBV6-5 and TRBJ1-6; 9 bases line up with TRBD1. This CDR3 is CASSLQGANSPLHF. The CDR3 DNA follows: TGTGCCAGCAGTTTACAGGGGGCGAATTCACCCCTCCACTTT.